This T cell receptor (beta chain) is from a study of T cells in Graves' hyperthyroidism and ophthalmopathy. This clonotype has just a few counts. There were TCR beta CDR3 regions amplified from RNA transcripts. Using the HTBI primer set, a first-round RT-PCR was run on the TCR CDR3. TCRdb reprocessed the multiplex PCR reads with MiXCR, giving one entry per CDR3 protein. Here the sample spans about 210,000 distinct CDR3 sequences, about 15% being singletons. Clinical symptoms, serum thyroxine and TRAb, thyroid ultrasound and orbital computed tomography together formed the diagnostic basis. The V segment lost 0 bases and the J segment 7 bases; nucleotides outside the gene matches: 9. The CDR3 extends over 16 amino acids. Germline V lookup: CDR1 SGHTA, CDR2 FQGTGA.

Sequenced sample: blood. The sequence derives from a man in his fifties or sixties with Graves' hyperthyroidism. This chain uses TRBV7-3 with TRBJ2-1, with 7 bases matching TRBD2. The CDR3 protein is CASSLTTDAGVNEQFF. The CDR3 nucleotides read TGTGCCAGCAGCTTAACAACTGACGCGGGAGTGAATGAGCAGTTCTTC.